The source of this TCR beta chain is a study of OX40 agonist ivuxolimab in advanced cancers. Whole-study context: Hepatocellular carcinoma, melanoma, renal cell or head and neck cancer affected the dose-escalation patients.

As regards this clone: Its antigen remains unidentified.

TCRdb's table, derived via immunoSEQ multiplex PCR, lists solely in-frame clones and lacks some. Of around 31,000 clones in the sample, approximately 89% are singletons; the top ten hold about 35%. The CDR3 totals 15 residues. Germline assignment: CDR1 SGHKS and CDR2 YYEKEE (reference sequence). V was cut by 1 base and J by 0 bases, with 11 bases left in between. Study outcomes and limitations: What antigens the expanded peripheral T cells recognized was never established. Doses of 0.1 to 3.0 mg/kg were accompanied by clonal expansion of CD4+ and CD8+ blood T cells by week 6.

Baseline was the first blood sampling point, followed by cycle 4 day 1 and cycle 7 day 1. Material: CD4+ or CD8+ T cells sorted from blood, obtained in a trial of the OX40 agonist ivuxolimab. The receptor comes from an adult with an advanced solid tumor such as melanoma, head and neck, liver or kidney cancer. V gene TRBV5-5 combines with J gene TRBJ2-7; D is perhaps TRBD1 or TRBD2 (5 bases each). CDR3 amino acids: CASSLFRGLSYEQYF. CDR3 in DNA: TGTGCCAGCAGCTTGTTCCGGGGCCTCTCCTACGAGCAGTACTTC. Variable domain in full (rest from reference TRBV5-5 and TRBJ2-7): DAGVTQSPTHLIKTRGQQVTLRCSPISGHKSVSWYQQVLGQGPQFIFQYYEKEERGRGNFPDRFSARQFPNYSSELNVNALLLGDSALYLCASSLFRGLSYEQYFGPGTRLTVT.